This paragraph reports one T cell receptor beta chain. Its antigen is unidentified. The sample belongs to a study of identifying expanded T cells in peripheral blood. This CDR3 comprises 13 residues. Germline CDR1 is SNHLY and CDR2 is FYNNEI. V lost 3 bases and J 0 bases, leaving 6 bases between the germline ends. General study points: Over around two and four weeks, about 15 and 19 clones changed, versus approximately 1.1 between replicates.

Method: immunoSEQ multiplex PCR; TCRdb's copy keeps in-frame clones and lacks some. The data contain approximately 86,000 clones, approximately 81% of them singletons. This TCR was recovered from a person between 18 and 69 years old in good health. The chain is built from TRBV2 and TRBJ2-7; D remains unclear. Material for sequencing was blood. The DNA for the CDR3 is TGTGCCAGCAGTGACCAGAGCTCCTACGAGCAGTACTTC. It translates to CASSDQSSYEQYF.